The sample holds a few counts of the clone carrying this T cell receptor beta chain. The antigen is not known. Unique molecular identifiers were built into the TCRbeta library. Using its own MiXCR run on the PCR reads, TCRdb lists one record per CDR3 protein. The sample consists of a few hundred thousand distinct CDR3 sequences, 20% to 30% of them appearing once. These data come from a study of T-cell reconstitution after alpha-beta-depleted transplantation in children. Study outcomes and limitations: Reports say that about two months after transplant, the alpha-beta T cells came out of several hundred graft clones that had expanded. Newly produced T cells mostly provided counts and TCRbeta diversity after one year, as hyperexpanded clones declined. Several patients had high TCRbeta diversity at day 60; it came from surviving recipient T cells and thymic progenitors.

Looked up from germline, CDR1 is LGHNA and CDR2 is YNFKEQ. The CDR3 length is 15 residues. The V and J ends lost 3 bases and 4 bases respectively, with 10 bases between them. The chain couples TRBV4-2 to TRBJ2-6; D perhaps matches TRBD2 (6 bases). The source is a boy under three years old with Wiskott-Aldrich syndrome, due to receive a stem cell transplant. Sequenced material: PBMCs, taken before TCRalphabeta/CD19-depleted stem cell transplant. CDR3 sequence reads: CASSQKRAGANVLTF. The CDR3, as DNA: TGTGCCAGCAGCCAGAAGCGGGCCGGGGCCAACGTCCTGACTTTC.